This T cell receptor beta chain was recorded in a study of cytotoxic CD8 clonotypes in ibrutinib-treated CLL. As to this clone: Its antigen is undetermined.

Sequencing used immunoSEQ multiplex PCR; TCRdb keeps in-frame clones, though not all of them. The table lists around 97,000 clones, about 72% of them singletons. J gave up 6 bases and V 4 bases, and 5 bases lay outside the gene matches. Germline V lookup: CDR1 SGHTA, CDR2 FQGNSA. This CDR3 contains 14 residues. Study-wide points: Clonality was higher at baseline than in age-matched healthy donors and tracked circulating CD8+ T-cell counts. Having risen at ibrutinib response, clonality had fallen back toward baseline by progression.

The TCR was taken from a human donor with chronic lymphocytic leukemia. The chain carries TRBV7-2 and TRBJ2-3; 9 nucleotides match TRBD2. The sequences come from PBMCs, collected after 12 months of ibrutinib treatment. CDR3 DNA: TGTGCCAGCAGCTATGGACTAGCGCGGGATACGCAGTATTTT. It yields the protein CASSYGLARDTQYF.